Below, 10 T cell receptor beta chains from the same sample are listed, as sequenced in a study of shared clonotypes between healthy human individuals. Data came from immunoSEQ multiplex PCR; TCRdb stores just in-frame clones and leaves some out. The top ten clones hold around 0.33% of a sample with under 1,900,000 clones, approximately 98.5% of them seen once. Specimen: naive CD4+ T cells sorted from blood. Subset of the sample: CD45RA+ positively selected. These TCRs come from a man younger than 40 in good health.

The chain has TRBV27 and TRBJ2-2; TRBD1 or TRBD2 may be the D gene (6 bases each). V was clipped by 3 bases and J by 0 bases, with 14 bases between them. This CDR3 spans 17 amino acids. Germline V gives CDR1 MNHEY, CDR2 SMNVEV (reference sequence). CDR3 DNA: TGTGCCAGCAGTTTCAAGGGGGGCAACACGAACACCGGGGAGCTGTTTTTT. It translates to CASSFKGGNTNTGELFF.

The CDR3 DNA reads as TGCGCCAGCAGCCAAGATGTATGGAGCTCCTACGAGCAGTACTTC. Residues: CASSQDVWSSYEQYF. V and J are TRBV4-3 and TRBJ2-7; D is unclear. V was pared by 0 bases and J by 0 bases, with 9 bases between. CDR3 length equals 15 residues. Germline lookup yields CDR1 LGHNA and CDR2 YSLEER.

This chain connects TRBV5-6 to TRBJ2-7; the match to TRBD1 covers 7 bases. Germline lookup yields CDR1 SGHDT and CDR2 YYEEEE. V shed 3 bases and J 3 bases; nucleotides not matched to a gene: 12. This CDR3 is built from 16 residues. CDR3 DNA: TGTGCCAGCAGCTCCTCTAGGGGGCTGGGGGTCTACGAGCAGTACTTC. This codes for CASSSSRGLGVYEQYF.

The chain uses TRBV18 and TRBJ2-1; D uncertain. The CDR3 loop spans 15 amino acids. V was shortened by 0 bases and J by 0 bases, with 6 bases between the two germline ends. Germline V gene sequence: CDR1 KGHSH, CDR2 LQKENI. The CDR3 loop is CASSPPPRSYNEQFF. For the CDR3, the DNA is TGTGCCAGCTCACCACCTCCTCGCTCCTACAATGAGCAGTTCTTC.

The chain recombines TRBV27 with TRBJ2-7; TRBD2 aligns across 11 bases. In germline, CDR1 is MNHEY, CDR2 SMNVEV (reference sequence). J gave up 3 bases and V 3 bases, and 4 bases lay outside the gene matches. This CDR3 is built from 15 residues. In DNA form, the CDR3 reads TGTGCCAGCAGTTTTGCTAGCGGGAGGATCTACGAGCAGTACTTC. Translation: CASSFASGRIYEQYF.

As DNA, the CDR3 is TGCGCCAGCAGCGCCGGCGGCAGGGCTAAAACTAATGAAAAACTGTTTTTT. Residues: CASSAGGRAKTNEKLFF. The chain carries TRBV5-1 and TRBJ1-4, with D perhaps TRBD1 (5 bases). V was trimmed by 4 bases and J by 1 base, leaving 17 bases between them. The CDR3 is 17 amino acids. Germline V gives CDR1 SGHRS, CDR2 YFSETQ.

V gene TRBV5-1 combines with J gene TRBJ2-7; D uncertain. The CDR3 extends over 9 amino acids. V was cut by 7 bases and J by 2 bases, with 1 base left in between. Germline-derived CDR1 and CDR2 are SGHRS and YFSETQ. The CDR3 sequence is CASPYEQYF. DNA for the CDR3: TGCGCCAGCCCCTACGAGCAGTACTTC.

A remark on this clone: Different DNA sequences within this sample yield the same CDR3. The rearrangement links TRBV9 to TRBJ2-1; D is ambiguous. The V end lost 0 bases, the J end lost 0 bases, and 4 bases lay between the germline ends. The CDR3 totals 14 residues. Germline V gives CDR1 SGDLS, CDR2 YYNGEE. CDR3 amino acids: CASSVAGSYNEQFF. CDR3 coding DNA: TGTGCCAGCAGCGTAGCAGGCTCCTACAATGAGCAGTTCTTC.

This rearrangement joins TRBV7-2 to TRBJ1-5, with D unresolved. Germline V CDR1 and CDR2: SGHTA, FQGNSA. With 1 base removed from V and 3 bases from J, the gap between germline ends came to 7 bases. The CDR3 is made up of 14 amino acids. CDR3 sequence reads: CASSLVSPNQPQHF. CDR3 in DNA: TGTGCCAGCAGCTTAGTCTCGCCCAATCAGCCCCAGCATTTT.

CDR3 region: CASSIYSGLGYNEQFF. Here the CDR3 DNA reads TGTGCCAGTAGTATCTATAGCGGGCTCGGGTACAATGAGCAGTTCTTC. The chain carries TRBV19 and TRBJ2-1; 7 bases are a match to TRBD2. Germline trimming cut 3 bases from V and 4 bases from J; bases unmatched to any gene: 9. CDR1 and CDR2 from the germline V gene are LNHDA and SQIVND (reference sequence). This CDR3 contains 16 residues.